The 24 T cell receptor beta chains given below trace back to one sample, sequenced in a study of blood T cells in healthy people across ages. Using a J-beta primer mix together with a sample-barcoded 5' primer, a second PCR was run for about 6 to 12 cycles. TCRdb re-analysed the 5' RACE reads in MiXCR, keeping a single row per CDR3 protein. The data hold around 870,000 distinct CDR3 sequences, with 25% to 30% observed a single time. The sequencing sample was made of blood. Receptor source: a woman older than 75 in good health.

The table lists this clonotype with a few counts. A much larger clone is a single base away; this may be a read error. This chain connects TRBV5-1 to TRBJ2-1; D perhaps matches TRBD1 (6 bases). The J call may be wrong; the DNA end is better matched by TRBJ2-7. CDR1 is SGHRS, CDR2 YFSETQ, per germline. The CDR3 contains 14 residues. For the CDR3, the DNA is TGCGCCAGCAGGAGGGGACAACAAGACAATGAGCAGTACTTC. Amino acid sequence: CASRRGQQDNEQYF.

This clonotype was seen ten or more times. The chain carries TRBV25-1 and TRBJ2-5; 7 nucleotides align to TRBD1. The V segment lost 2 bases and the J segment 2 bases; nucleotides outside the gene matches: 5. Germline assignment: CDR1 MGHDK and CDR2 SYGVNS. CDR3 size: 15 residues. CDR3 coding DNA: TGTGCCAGCAGTGAAATCGGCAGGGGGCAAGAGACCCAGTACTTC. Its translation is CASSEIGRGQETQYF.

Many counts were recorded for this clonotype. The chain uses TRBV10-3 and TRBJ1-2; weak D call: TRBD1 (5 bases). Germline loops: CDR1 ENHRY, CDR2 SYGVKD. The V gene lost 0 bases and the J gene lost 10 bases, with 12 bases spanning the gap. The CDR3 runs 13 residues. This CDR3 reads CAISESAGDDYTF. DNA for the CDR3: TGTGCCATCAGTGAGTCCGCGGGGGATGACTACACCTTC.

For the CDR3, the DNA is TGTGCCAGCTGCTCTAGACCGGGACGGGGGCGAAACACTGAAGCTTTCTTT. Its translation: CASCSRPGRGRNTEAFF. The V call is TRBV6-2 or TRBV6-3, the J call TRBJ1-1; D might be TRBD1 (6 bases). Trimming took off 8 bases at V and 2 bases at J, with 24 bases between the two ends. Germline V gene data show CDR1 as MNHEY and CDR2 as SVGEGT. This CDR3 has 17 residues.

This clonotype has at least ten counts. The V and J genes are TRBV14 and TRBJ2-5; the D is unclear. The CDR3 contains 15 residues. Trimming cost V 0 bases and J 2 bases, with 10 bases left between them. CDR1 is SGHDN and CDR2 is FVKESK in the germline V gene. This chain's CDR3 is CASSQDLGKQETQYF. Here the CDR3 DNA reads TGTGCCAGCAGCCAAGATTTGGGAAAGCAAGAGACCCAGTACTTC.

About this clonotype itself: Just one base apart from a much larger clone, this may be a read error. This chain joins TRBV13 and TRBJ2-3; no clear D gene. The V gene's germline CDR1 is PRHDT and CDR2 FYEKMQ (reference sequence). The CDR3 spans 17 residues. This CDR3 reads CASSYRSGSDSIDTQYF. The CDR3 coding sequence is TGTGCCAGCAGCTACCGCTCCGGGTCGGATAGCATAGATACGCAGTATTTT. The entire variable domain, with the rest obtained from reference TRBV13 and TRBJ2-3, is as follows: AAGVIQSPRHLIKEKRETATLKCYPIPRHDTVYWYQQGPGQDPQFLISFYEKMQSDKGSIPDRFSAQQFSDYHSELNMSSLELGDSALYFCASSYRSGSDSIDTQYFGPGTRLTVL.

Notes on this clonotype: A read error is possible here, since a much larger clone lies one base away. The chain has TRBV7-9 and TRBJ2-1; the match to TRBD1 covers 8 bases. V shed 5 bases, J shed 13 bases, and the junction held 13 bases outside the gene matches. The CDR3 runs to 14 residues. CDR1 and CDR2 (germline): SEHNR, FQNEAQ (reference sequence). The CDR3 DNA sequence: TGTGCCAGCAGCGAGGACAGGGCCTCGGTGACCCAGTTCTTC. Translation gives CASSEDRASVTQFF.

This clonotype was picked up many times. The chain's CDR3 is CASSPPRALSGTDTQYF. DNA for the CDR3: TGTGCCAGCTCACCTCCGCGAGCCCTCAGTGGAACAGATACGCAGTATTTT. V and J are TRBV18 and TRBJ2-3; D uncertain. Germline CDR1 KGHSH, CDR2 LQKENI. Trimming removed 3 bases at V and 3 bases at J, with 19 bases between. There are 17 residues in the CDR3.

This clonotype has a single count. J is TRBJ2-5 and V is TRBV4-3, with D possibly TRBD1 on 5 matching bases. Germline V gene lookup returns CDR1 LGHNA and CDR2 YSLEER. This CDR3 has 15 amino acids. V was pared by 4 bases and J by 5 bases, with 17 bases between. This CDR3 is CASSRTFDSAETQYF. In DNA form, the CDR3 reads TGCGCCAGCAGCCGAACATTCGACAGCGCGGAGACCCAGTACTTC.

This clonotype has more than one count but fewer than ten. This sequence joins TRBV18 and TRBJ1-1; D possibly corresponds to TRBD1 (6 bases). Germline CDR1 KGHSH, CDR2 LQKENI. The CDR3 spans 15 residues. V gave up 3 bases and J gave up 1 base, with 12 bases separating them. The DNA of the CDR3 is TGTGCCAGCTCACCTCTTGGACAGACGAACACTGAAGCTTTCTTT. This gives the protein CASSPLGQTNTEAFF.

In this sample, this clonotype turned up a few times. This sequence joins TRBV4-2 and TRBJ1-2; D is undetermined. The germline V and J ends were trimmed by 0 bases and 3 bases, with 11 bases remaining between them. Per germline, CDR1 LGHNA and CDR2 YNFKEQ. The CDR3 has 15 residues. The CDR3 region is CASSQEEGTDYGYTF. As DNA, the CDR3 is TGTGCCAGCAGCCAAGAAGAGGGAACCGACTATGGCTACACCTTC.

The V call is TRBV2, the J call TRBJ1-4; D possibly corresponds to TRBD1 (5 bases). Germline CDR1 is SNHLY and CDR2 is FYNNEI. Trimming removed 3 bases at V and 5 bases at J, with 13 bases between. The CDR3 length is 15 residues. CDR3 DNA sequence: TGTGCCAGCAGTGACCGGGACCGACTAAATGAAAAACTGTTTTTT. Amino acid sequence: CASSDRDRLNEKLFF. Supplemented by reference TRBV2 and TRBJ1-4, the full variable domain reads EPEVTQTPSHQVTQMGQEVILRCVPISNHLYFYWYRQILGQKVEFLVSFYNNEISEKSEIFDDQFSVERPDGSNFTLKIRSTKLEDSAMYFCASSDRDRLNEKLFFGSGTQLSVL.

This rearrangement joins TRBV20-1 to TRBJ2-3; D tentatively reads TRBD1 or TRBD2 (5 bases each). The CDR3 totals 15 residues. Trimming stripped 2 bases from V and 4 bases from J, with 16 bases between. Germline lookup yields CDR1 DFQATT and CDR2 SNEGSKA (reference sequence). The CDR3 loop reads CSARPRDPRADTQYF. Written as DNA, the CDR3 is TGCAGTGCTAGACCCCGGGACCCGAGGGCAGATACGCAGTATTTT.

This chain links TRBV12-3 or TRBV12-4 with TRBJ1-1, with 7 nucleotides matching TRBD1. The CDR3 is made up of 15 amino acids. The ends lost 1 base at V and 0 bases at J; junction bases unmatched: 2. CDR3 amino acids: CASSLEQGVNTEAFF. CDR3 bases: TGTGCCAGCAGTTTAGAGCAGGGGGTGAACACTGAAGCTTTCTTT.

This clonotype was seen many times. The V call is TRBV28, the J call TRBJ2-1; TRBD2 matches 16 bases. Losses at the gene ends were 6 bases for V and 7 bases for J; bases not matched to a gene: 3. This CDR3 has 15 residues. Germline V CDR1 and CDR2: MDHEN, SYDVKM. CDR3 sequence reads: CASRGTSGGANEQFF. CDR3 nucleotides: TGTGCCAGCAGAGGGACTAGCGGGGGGGCAAATGAGCAGTTCTTC. Combining the CDR3 with reference TRBV28 and TRBJ2-1 gives the whole variable domain DVKVTQSSRYLVKRTGEKVFLECVQDMDHENMFWYRQDPGLGLRLIYFSYDVKMKEKGDIPEGYSVSREKKERFSLILESASTNQTSMYLCASRGTSGGANEQFFGPGTRLTVL.

The table lists this clonotype with many counts. This chain connects TRBV21-1 to TRBJ2-7; the DNA was not compared with TRBD1, the D call given in the table. TRBV21-1 is designated a pseudogene. CDR3 length: 18 residues. CDR3 DNA sequence: TGTGCCAGCAGCAAAACTATTTTACTCGGGACAGGGGAATGCGAGCAGTACTTC. As protein: CASSKTILLGTGECEQYF.

The rearrangement uses TRBV11-2 and TRBJ1-1; D is unclear. This CDR3 region has 15 residues. Trimming pared 2 bases from V and 1 base from J, leaving 11 bases between. The V gene's germline CDR1 is SGHAT and CDR2 FQNNGV. CDR3 sequence (DNA): TGTGCCAGCAGCTTATTCCAACTGACGAACACTGAAGCTTTCTTT. Encoded protein: CASSLFQLTNTEAFF.

This clonotype has more than one count but fewer than ten. The chain combines TRBV6-5 with TRBJ2-2, with D perhaps being TRBD1 or TRBD2 (5 bases each). V was pared by 6 bases and J by 4 bases, with 15 bases between. This CDR3 has 15 residues. Germline values: CDR1 MNHEY, CDR2 SVGAGI. This CDR3 is CASSSPSGGTGELFF. The CDR3 nucleotides read TGTGCCAGCAGCAGTCCGTCTGGGGGCACCGGGGAGCTGTTTTTT.

The chain uses TRBV24-1 and TRBJ2-3; 11 bases fit TRBD1. Germline V lookup: CDR1 KGHDR, CDR2 SFDVKD. The CDR3 totals 18 residues. V lost 5 bases and J lost 5; bases outside the gene matches: 14. CDR3 DNA: TGTGCCACCAGTGTCCGGACGCCGGGACAGGGGGTCAAAGATACGCAGTATTTT. Translating gives CATSVRTPGQGVKDTQYF.

This clonotype has a count of ten or more. V and J are TRBV7-9 and TRBJ2-5; maybe TRBD1 (5 bases). CDR1 and CDR2 (germline): SEHNR, FQNEAQ (reference sequence). This CDR3 comprises 16 residues. Trimming cost V 4 bases and J 4 bases, with 19 bases left between them. CDR3 sequence reads: CASSSRQTSQGETQYF. CDR3 DNA: TGTGCCAGCAGCTCCCGACAGACTTCTCAGGGAGAGACCCAGTACTTC. Together with reference TRBV7-9 and TRBJ2-5, the CDR3 gives the full variable domain: DTGVSQNPRHKITKRGQNVTFRCDPISEHNRLYWYRQTLGQGPEFLTYFQNEAQLEKSRLLSDRFSAERPKGSFSTLEIQRTEQGDSAMYLCASSSRQTSQGETQYFGPGTRLLVL.

This clonotype was counted ten times or more. The J gene is TRBJ2-3, the V gene TRBV12-3 or TRBV12-4, with 12 bases lining up with TRBD2. V shed 7 bases and J 4 bases; nucleotides not matched to a gene: 6. This CDR3 spans 15 amino acids. CDR3 nucleotide sequence: TGTGCCAGCACCGTGGGGACTAGCGGGTCAGATACGCAGTATTTT. The encoded protein is CASTVGTSGSDTQYF.

This clonotype showed up just a few times. A much larger clonotype is one base distant, so this may be a read error. V usage is TRBV7-2 and J usage is TRBJ2-3; 9 bases agree with TRBD2. J was trimmed by 10 bases and V by 4 bases; bases with no gene match: 15. In germline, CDR1 is SGHTA, CDR2 FQGNSA. CDR3 length: 16 residues. Here the CDR3 reads CASSSVGTSLGRAQYF. The CDR3 bases are TGTGCCAGCAGCTCCGTGGGGACTAGCCTTGGAAGGGCGCAGTATTTT.

The genes are TRBV7-9 and TRBJ2-5; possibly TRBD2 for D (6 bases). Trimming removed 1 base at V and 5 bases at J, with 11 bases between. This CDR3 is 14 amino acids long. Germline values: CDR1 SEHNR, CDR2 FQNEAQ (reference sequence). The CDR3 DNA reads as TGTGCCAGCAGCTTAGGCACGGCGGGGGAGACCCAGTACTTC. As protein: CASSLGTAGETQYF. Filled out from reference TRBV7-9 and TRBJ2-5, the complete variable domain reads DTGVSQNPRHKITKRGQNVTFRCDPISEHNRLYWYRQTLGQGPEFLTYFQNEAQLEKSRLLSDRFSAERPKGSFSTLEIQRTEQGDSAMYLCASSLGTAGETQYFGPGTRLLVL.

Of note for this clonotype: This sequence may be a read error, since a much larger clone differs from it by one base. The chain combines TRBV10-3 with TRBJ2-1; TRBD2 matches at 12 bases. The V gene's germline CDR1 is ENHRY and CDR2 SYGVKD. The CDR3 runs to 14 residues. V trimming: 6 bases; J trimming: 4 bases; junction bases outside the gene matches: 1. This CDR3 is CAIRTSGGYNEQFF. CDR3 nucleotides: TGTGCCATCAGGACTAGCGGGGGATACAATGAGCAGTTCTTC.